This entry lists 23 T cell receptor beta chains sequenced from one sample in a study of beta chain features in type 1 diabetes. Every isolated RNA sample was fully reverse transcribed, so sequencing captured expressed TCRB transcripts. Only in-frame clones appear in the TCRdb table, and some are missing; sequencing was by immunoSEQ multiplex PCR. The sample has under 350,000 clones; about 7.8% are singletons. Sequences were obtained from central memory CD4+ T cells from blood. These TCRs come from a woman younger than 35 in good health.

This clone came up a few times. The gene calls are TRBV18 and TRBJ2-7; 10 bases agree with TRBD1. Trimming took 0 bases from V and 0 from J; bases not matched to a gene: 5. CDR1 is KGHSH, CDR2 LQKENI, per germline. The CDR3 extends over 17 amino acids. This chain's CDR3 is CASSPPLGQGSSYEQYF. Here the CDR3 DNA reads TGTGCCAGCTCACCACCGTTGGGACAGGGGTCCTCCTACGAGCAGTACTTC.

This clone was counted only a few times. The J gene is TRBJ1-1, the V gene TRBV7-9; D is uncertain. Trimming took off 4 bases at V and 0 bases at J, with 6 bases between the two ends. The CDR3 covers 13 residues. Germline values: CDR1 SEHNR, CDR2 FQNEAQ (reference sequence). CDR3 coding DNA: TGTGCCAGCAGCTACTCCATGAACACTGAAGCTTTCTTT. Encoded protein: CASSYSMNTEAFF.

This clone was picked up a small number of times. The chain joins TRBV29-1 to TRBJ1-4; 9 bases are a match to TRBD1. The trim removed 1 base at V and 10 bases at J, leaving 7 bases unmatched. This CDR3 spans 14 amino acids. Germline lookup yields CDR1 SQVTM and CDR2 ANQGSEA. The CDR3 region has the DNA TGCAGCGTTGAAGTCCAGGACAGGGGACGAAAACTGTTTTTT. Translation gives CSVEVQDRGRKLFF.

This clone was seen at least ten times. The genes are TRBV12-5 and TRBJ1-5; D is undetermined. Germline-derived CDR1 and CDR2 are LGHNT and FRNRAP. The CDR3 runs 12 residues. Trimming stripped 3 bases from V and 4 bases from J, with 4 bases between. DNA of the CDR3: TGTGCTAGTGGTTTAGGGAATCAGCCCCAGCATTTT. This sequence encodes CASGLGNQPQHF.

The chain uses TRBV27 and TRBJ2-3; TRBD1 is a possible D gene (5 bases). Germline-derived CDR1 and CDR2 are MNHEY and SMNVEV (reference sequence). Deletions cut 0 bases from V and 4 bases from J, with 11 bases between. The CDR3 extends over 15 amino acids. CDR3 DNA: TGTGCCAGCAGTTTATCTTCAGGGTATGCAGATACGCAGTATTTT. This sequence encodes CASSLSSGYADTQYF.

This chain uses TRBV7-2 with TRBJ2-7; 7 bases are a match to TRBD1. V gave up 1 base and J gave up 3 bases; unmatched junction bases: 3. Germline CDR1 is SGHTA and CDR2 is FQGNSA. The CDR3 sequence is 14 residues long. CDR3 in amino acids: CASSLGGTDYEQYF. As DNA, the CDR3 is TGTGCCAGCAGCTTAGGAGGGACAGACTACGAGCAGTACTTC.

This clone came up a few times. This sequence joins TRBV6-6 and TRBJ1-5, with a tentative D call TRBD1 (6 bases). The length of the CDR3 is 16 residues. Germline loops: CDR1 MNHNY, CDR2 SVGAGI (reference sequence). The V and J ends lost 3 bases and 5 bases respectively, with 17 bases between them. CDR3 DNA sequence: TGTGCCAGCAGTTATTCGGGGGCGGACAGTCATCAGCCCCAGCATTTT. It codes for CASSYSGADSHQPQHF.

In its sample, this clone was seen many times. CDR3 nucleotides: TGTGCCAGCAGCTTAGCGGGGGCTGGGGCCAACGTCCTGACTTTC. This encodes CASSLAGAGANVLTF. The V gene is TRBV7-9, the J gene TRBJ2-6, with D perhaps TRBD1 or TRBD2 (5 bases each). The V end was cut by 0 bases, the J end by 2 bases, with 5 bases between. CDR1 is SEHNR and CDR2 is FQNEAQ in the germline V gene (reference sequence). The CDR3 contains 15 residues.

This clone was observed many times. The chain has TRBV6-5 and TRBJ1-5; maybe TRBD1 (6 bases). The CDR3 extends over 13 amino acids. Germline CDR1 reads MNHEY; CDR2 reads SVGAGI. Trimming took 2 bases from V and 4 from J, leaving 6 bases between them. The CDR3 nucleotides read TGTGCCAGCAGTTACCAGGGGAATCAGCCCCAGCATTTT. Amino acids: CASSYQGNQPQHF.

V is TRBV4-2 and J is TRBJ1-5; TRBD1 aligns across 8 bases. Germline CDR1 is LGHNA and CDR2 is YNFKEQ. Losses at the gene ends were 5 bases for V and 6 bases for J; bases not matched to a gene: 9. This CDR3 has 15 amino acids. The CDR3 here is CASSFYDRGTQPQHF. The CDR3 DNA reads TGTGCCAGCAGCTTTTATGACAGGGGAACTCAGCCCCAGCATTTT.

This clone was seen a handful of times. The chain carries TRBV18 and TRBJ2-7; D is possibly TRBD2 (7 bases). V was shortened by 2 bases and J by 3 bases, with 11 bases between the two germline ends. The CDR3 loop spans 14 amino acids. In germline, CDR1 is KGHSH, CDR2 LQKENI. The CDR3 sequence: CASSPGGANYEQYF. The CDR3 DNA follows: TGTGCCAGCTCACCAGGGGGGGCTAACTACGAGCAGTACTTC.

This clone showed up many times. The chain is built from TRBV14 and TRBJ1-1, with a tentative D call TRBD1 (6 bases). Germline-derived CDR1 and CDR2 are SGHDN and FVKESK. Trimming stripped 7 bases from V and 8 bases from J, with 17 bases between. This CDR3 region has 13 residues. CDR3: CASIRFGGTEAFF. The CDR3 bases are TGTGCCAGCATTCGGTTTGGTGGGACAGAAGCTTTCTTT.

In this sample, this clone turned up a few times. This chain connects TRBV5-4 to TRBJ1-4, with 7 bases that match TRBD1. Germline V gene sequence: CDR1 SGHNT, CDR2 YYREEE (reference sequence). The CDR3 totals 15 residues. Germline trimming cut 10 bases from V and 1 base from J; bases unmatched to any gene: 10. This CDR3 is CAFKEGAITNEKLFF. The DNA for the CDR3 is TGTGCCTTTAAGGAGGGGGCTATAACTAATGAAAAACTGTTTTTT.

The chain carries TRBV27 and TRBJ2-3, with a weak D call TRBD1 (5 bases). V was clipped by 7 bases and J by 5 bases, with 16 bases between them. This CDR3 is built from 14 residues. Germline loops: CDR1 MNHEY, CDR2 SMNVEV (reference sequence). The CDR3 loop reads CASTPYQGLDTQYF. DNA for the CDR3: TGTGCCAGCACCCCGTATCAGGGATTAGATACGCAGTATTTT.

This clone was observed a few times. The gene calls are TRBV5-1 and TRBJ2-1, with D possibly TRBD1 on 6 matching bases. The CDR3 is 14 amino acids. The germline gives CDR1 SGHRS, CDR2 YFSETQ. The V and J ends lost 0 bases and 7 bases respectively, with 11 bases between them. CDR3 DNA: TGCGCCAGCAGCTTGGGACAGAGGGGGAATGAGCAGTTCTTC. It is translated as CASSLGQRGNEQFF.

As regards this clone: Other DNA sequences of this sample code for an identical CDR3. V gene TRBV6-6 combines with J gene TRBJ2-3, with unresolved D. V was pared by 2 bases and J by 1 base, with 1 base between. This CDR3 is built from 12 residues. Germline V gene lookup returns CDR1 MNHNY and CDR2 SVGAGI (reference sequence). The CDR3 region is CASSYGTDTQYF. The CDR3 DNA is TGTGCCAGCAGTTACGGCACAGATACGCAGTATTTT.

This chain links TRBV28 with TRBJ1-4, with D possibly matching TRBD1 (5 bases). This CDR3 spans 15 amino acids. V lost 5 bases to trimming and J lost 10 bases, with 20 bases between them. Germline V gives CDR1 MDHEN, CDR2 SYDVKM. The CDR3 spells CASSPQGGLVGKLFF. The CDR3 DNA reads TGTGCCAGCAGTCCCCAGGGAGGGCTTGTCGGAAAACTGTTTTTT.

This clone was detected many times. CDR3 protein: CASSFPTPEQYV. In DNA, the CDR3 is TGTGCCAGCAGTTTCCCCACCCCCGAGCAGTACGTC. The gene calls are TRBV28 and TRBJ2-7; D gene ambiguous. There are 12 residues in the CDR3. Trimming shortened V by 3 bases and J by 6 bases, and 9 bases separated the two germline ends. Germline-derived CDR1 and CDR2 are MDHEN and SYDVKM.

The sample holds a few counts of this clone. The rearrangement uses TRBV27 and TRBJ1-6, with 8 bases that match TRBD1. CDR3 length: 17 residues. Germline-derived CDR1 and CDR2 are MNHEY and SMNVEV (reference sequence). V lost 2 bases to trimming and J lost 9 bases; unmatched junction nucleotides: 12. In DNA form, the CDR3 reads TGTGCCAGCAGTTTAGGTCGCCCGGACAGGGCGAGTTCACCCCTCCACTTT. As protein: CASSLGRPDRASSPLHF.

The chain links TRBV7-9 to TRBJ1-2; D is perhaps TRBD1 (5 bases). The V end was cut by 3 bases, the J end by 4 bases, with 15 bases between. The germline CDR1 and CDR2 sequences are SEHNR and FQNEAQ (reference sequence). CDR3 size: 15 residues. The CDR3 DNA is TGTGCCAGCAGCTTTGGTCTAGCCGGGACCTATGGCTACACCTTC. Translating gives CASSFGLAGTYGYTF.

The chain is built from TRBV4-3 and TRBJ1-4; D is perhaps TRBD1 (6 bases). V was clipped by 0 bases and J by 5 bases, with 10 bases between them. Germline V CDR1 and CDR2: LGHNA, YSLEER. The CDR3 sequence is 15 residues long. CDR3 sequence (DNA): TGCGCCAGCAGCCAAGATGGGCAGGGGAATGAAAAACTGTTTTTT. This gives the protein CASSQDGQGNEKLFF.

The table lists this clone with a few counts. The chain links TRBV5-1 to TRBJ2-5; 8 bases are shared with TRBD2. The CDR3 loop spans 15 amino acids. V trimming: 3 bases; J trimming: 1 base; junction bases outside the gene matches: 5. Germline CDR1 SGHRS, CDR2 YFSETQ. The CDR3 region has the DNA TGCGCCAGCAGCTCCATGGCGGGGGGCCAAGAGACCCAGTACTTC. Translating gives CASSSMAGGQETQYF. The full variable domain, with the rest looked up from reference TRBV5-1 and TRBJ2-5, is KAGVTQTPRYLIKTRGQQVTLSCSPISGHRSVSWYQQTPGQGLQFLFEYFSETQRNKGNFPGRFSGRQFSNSRSEMNVSTLELGDSALYLCASSSMAGGQETQYFGPGTRLLVL.

The chain links TRBV7-2 to TRBJ2-5; tentative D call: TRBD2 (7 bases). Germline V gives CDR1 SGHTA, CDR2 FQGNSA. V was cut by 7 bases and J by 10 bases, with 16 bases left in between. There are 12 residues in the CDR3. CDR3 coding DNA: TGTGCCAGCACTCGGGGGGCCGGGGACCAGTACTTC. It codes for CASTRGAGDQYF.